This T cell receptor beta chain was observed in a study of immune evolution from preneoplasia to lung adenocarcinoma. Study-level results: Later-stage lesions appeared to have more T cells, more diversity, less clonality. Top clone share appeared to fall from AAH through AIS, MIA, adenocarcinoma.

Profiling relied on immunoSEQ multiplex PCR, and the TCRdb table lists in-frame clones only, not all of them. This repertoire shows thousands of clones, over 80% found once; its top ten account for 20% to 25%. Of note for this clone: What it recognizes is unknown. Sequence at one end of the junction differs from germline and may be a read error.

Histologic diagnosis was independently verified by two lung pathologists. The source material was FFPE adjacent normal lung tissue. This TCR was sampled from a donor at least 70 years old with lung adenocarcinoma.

Here the CDR3 reads CASSLGGTGGLKTQYF. The DNA of the CDR3 is TGTGCTAGCAGCTTGGGCGGGACAGGGGGCTTGAAGACCCAGTACTTC. The genes are TRBV7-7 and TRBJ2-5; the match to TRBD1 covers 12 bases. CDR3 length: 16 amino acids. From germline, CDR1 is SSHAT and CDR2 FNYEAQ (reference sequence).